Listed here are 6 T cell receptor beta chains from one sample, sequenced in a study of CD8 T cells in ankylosing spondylitis. TCRdb reanalysed the 5' RACE reads using MiXCR and keeps one entry per CDR3 protein. The table records 35,000 to 50,000 distinct CDR3 sequences, roughly 3% of them present only once. Source material: blood, either unsorted or a sorted T cell fraction (not recorded which). The receptors come from a male donor with ankylosing spondylitis or in good health (not recorded which).

The sample holds many counts of this clonotype. J is TRBJ2-1 and V is TRBV9, with no clear D. This CDR3 is built from 15 residues. Trimming left V 0 bases short and J 8 bases short, with 15 bases between. Germline V gene data show CDR1 as SGDLS and CDR2 as YYNGEE. CDR3 in DNA: TGTGCCAGCAGCGTAGGGTCGACTTCGGTAGATGAGCAGTTCTTC. Amino acids: CASSVGSTSVDEQFF.

Many counts were recorded for this clonotype. V gene TRBV9 combines with J gene TRBJ2-1; 11 nucleotides agree with TRBD2. Germline CDR1 SGDLS, CDR2 YYNGEE. The CDR3 contains 21 residues. J was trimmed by 7 bases and V by 0 bases; bases with no gene match: 21. CDR3 region: CASSVATGVPGLAGGLNEQFF. The CDR3 DNA reads as TGTGCCAGCAGCGTAGCTACAGGGGTCCCGGGCTTAGCGGGGGGGCTTAATGAGCAGTTCTTC.

This clonotype was counted ten times or more. The chain joins TRBV9 to TRBJ1-4; TRBD1 agrees at 8 bases. The CDR3 length is 16 residues. The germline V gene encodes CDR1 SGDLS and CDR2 YYNGEE. Trimming took 0 bases from V and 5 from J; bases not matched to a gene: 6. The CDR3 DNA follows: TGTGCCAGCAGCGTAGGGGTCGGGACAGGAAATGAAAAACTGTTTTTT. The encoded protein is CASSVGVGTGNEKLFF.

The sample holds many counts of this clonotype. This sequence joins TRBV9 and TRBJ2-1; D remains ambiguous. Deletions cut 2 bases from V and 4 bases from J, with 7 bases between. CDR1 is SGDLS, CDR2 YYNGEE, per germline. The CDR3 contains 13 residues. The CDR3 nucleotides are TGTGCCAGCAGCGTGGAGCAGTACAATGAGCAGTTCTTC. Its translation is CASSVEQYNEQFF.

This clonotype has at least ten counts. The rearrangement joins TRBV9 to TRBJ1-1; perhaps TRBD1 as D (5 bases). V was cut by 0 bases and J by 5 bases, with 11 bases left in between. The CDR3 contains 14 residues. From germline, CDR1 is SGDLS and CDR2 YYNGEE. The DNA of the CDR3 is TGTGCCAGCAGCGTAGGGTCAGGGAGGACTGAAGCTTTCTTT. Translated: CASSVGSGRTEAFF.

This clonotype came up many times. The rearrangement links TRBV9 to TRBJ2-1, with 10 bases that match TRBD2. Germline trimming cut 3 bases from V and 7 bases from J; bases unmatched to any gene: 10. The CDR3 runs 16 residues. CDR1 and CDR2 (germline): SGDLS, YYNGEE. The DNA of the CDR3 is TGTGCCAGCAGCGCCAATAGCGGGGGGCCGGGGAATGAGCAGTTCTTC. It codes for CASSANSGGPGNEQFF.